This T cell receptor (beta chain) was identified in a study of CD4 T cell repertoires in COVID-19. As for the study in general: CFSE-low cells expanded 10 days with IL-2, then restimulated with other coronavirus spikes. Regarding the study as a whole: In SARS-CoV and/or HKU1 spike cultures, between roughly 7 and 25% of SARS-CoV-2 clonotypes reappeared. Two or all three memory subsets shared several highly expanded SARS-CoV-2-reactive clonotypes.

No culture step preceded sequencing of the ex vivo isolated memory T cells. Repertoires were generated with immunoSEQ multiplex PCR, while TCRdb's copy carries only in-frame clones and drops some. The sample has about 24,000 clones, roughly 93% seen once. Details on this clone: Antigen unknown.

Specimen: circulating follicular helper CD4+ T cells (cTfh) from blood, collected before the COVID-19 pandemic. The receptor's source is a human donor who had COVID-19.

CDR3 in amino acids: CASSLDRGLGETQYF. CDR3 DNA: TGTGCCAGCAGCTTGGACAGGGGGCTAGGAGAGACCCAGTACTTC. This chain uses TRBV5-6 with TRBJ2-5, with 9 bases fitting TRBD1. Per the germline V gene, CDR1 is SGHDT and CDR2 is YYEEEE. This CDR3 region has 15 residues. V trimming: 0 bases; J trimming: 4 bases; junction bases outside the gene matches: 4.